This record covers a single TCR beta chain. Its antigen has not been determined. The input lacks base qualities; no much larger clone sits a single base away. TCRbeta CDR3 regions were amplified from genomic DNA by means of the immunoSEQ Assay, a bias-controlled multiplex PCR. As for how the authors treated the data: The number of nucleated cells in each sample was estimated by amplification of reference gene primers within the assay. To quantify the absolute abundance of each unique TCRbeta CDR3 rearrangement, sequence reads were collapsed and filtered. For each sample, productive Simpson clonality was calculated by taking the square root of Simpson's diversity index across productive rearrangements. TCRdb holds this immuneACCESS table with in-frame rearrangements only. Some clones are missing; in checked studies, unresolved V genes explain under half, and the rest has no known cause. V and J calls and clone size are given by that table; D and trimming were obtained from the DNA. The sample table lists some 150,000 clones, over 80% of them with a count of one. About 5.8% of the sample comes from the top ten.

The entry originates in a study of blood T cell repertoires in COVID-19 (dated by TCRdb to about 2020). Concerning the study at large: Collaborator samples came from the United States, Italy and Spain and covered acute and convalescent phases of COVID-19. The prospective study material was composed of cDNA or gDNA derived from T cells, B-cell-depleted T cells, or PBMCs. Subjects who had been exposed to COVID-19, were actively infected with it, or had recovered from it provided the deeply sampled blood TCRbeta repertoires that made up the dataset. The repertoires were made available in a free public database intended to serve as a resource for research on the immune response to SARS-CoV-2. The samples were drawn from two sources: the first 160 participants of the ongoing ImmuneRACE study, and fewer than 1,500 subjects contributed by 6 global collaborators. Sample metadata almost always included a de-identified subject ID, COVID-19 status, age in years and sex. Where available, HLA class I and class II types were taken from metadata supplied by the sample provider and were not determined by assay-based typing.

Participants in the prospective study were enrolled through a virtual design, were aged 18 to 89 years, and lived in approximately 25 United States geographic areas. In the prospective study, participants were assigned to cohorts based on the clinical history participants reported in a screening survey and a study questionnaire. A participant counted as exposed if, within 2 weeks of entering the study, that participant had been in contact with someone who had a PCR-confirmed or clinician-diagnosed COVID-19 case. Each participant in the prospective study had whole blood, serum and a nasopharyngeal or oropharyngeal swab collected by mobile phlebotomists. Participants in the prospective study had the option to provide additional blood draws and questionnaires over a roughly 2-month period. Before DNA extraction, blood samples from the prospective study were shipped at room temperature or frozen. Inclusive of the bounding cysteine and phenylalanine, the CDR3 is 15 residues long. Only the CDR3 region is kept as DNA, spanning 45 bases read in frame from base 1. As encoded in the germline V gene (reference sequence), CDR1 is LNHDA while CDR2 is SQIVND. V loses 7 bases of germline sequence and J loses 5 bases, and the interval between the two ends is 20 bases.

Here is what the overall study found, with its caveats: The quantity of clinical and demographic metadata differed by source and by participant and was supplied without curation.

The chain employs TRBV19 and TRBJ1-2; confidence is insufficient to name the D gene. The specimen sequenced was PBMCs or T cells enriched from blood (not recorded which). The sequence was obtained from a woman between 45 and 65 years old who had been exposed to COVID-19. For the CDR3, the sequence is CASTPGRAGYYGYTF. The sequenced DNA is TGTGCCAGTACCCCTGGGAGGGCAGGATATTATGGCTACACCTTC.